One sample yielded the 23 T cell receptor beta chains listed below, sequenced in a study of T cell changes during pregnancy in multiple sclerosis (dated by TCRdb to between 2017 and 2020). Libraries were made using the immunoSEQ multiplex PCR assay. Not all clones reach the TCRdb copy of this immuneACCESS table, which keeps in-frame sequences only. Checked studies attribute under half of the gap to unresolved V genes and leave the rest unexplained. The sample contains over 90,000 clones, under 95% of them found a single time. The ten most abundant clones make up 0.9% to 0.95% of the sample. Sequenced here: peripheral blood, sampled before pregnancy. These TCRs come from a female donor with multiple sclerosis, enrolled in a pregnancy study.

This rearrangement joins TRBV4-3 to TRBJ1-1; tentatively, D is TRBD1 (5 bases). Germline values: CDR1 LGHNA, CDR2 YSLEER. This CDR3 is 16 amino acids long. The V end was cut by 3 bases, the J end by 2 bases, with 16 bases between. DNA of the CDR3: TGCGCCAGCAGCCAGGGGTTGGGGGGTCTTAACACTGAAGCTTTCTTT. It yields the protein CASSQGLGGLNTEAFF.

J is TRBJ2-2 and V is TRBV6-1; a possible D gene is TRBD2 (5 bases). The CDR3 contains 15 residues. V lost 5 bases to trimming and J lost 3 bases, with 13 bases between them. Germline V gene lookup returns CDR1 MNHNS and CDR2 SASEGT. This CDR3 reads CASSSGIGDTGELFF. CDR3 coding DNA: TGTGCCAGCAGTTCAGGTATCGGGGACACCGGGGAGCTGTTTTTT.

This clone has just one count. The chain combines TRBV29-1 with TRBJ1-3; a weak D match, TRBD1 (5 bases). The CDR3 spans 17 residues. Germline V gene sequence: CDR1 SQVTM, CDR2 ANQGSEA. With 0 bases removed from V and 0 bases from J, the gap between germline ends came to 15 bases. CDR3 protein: CSVEELGQTRSGNTIYF. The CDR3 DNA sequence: TGCAGCGTTGAAGAATTGGGGCAGACCCGCTCTGGAAACACCATATATTTT.

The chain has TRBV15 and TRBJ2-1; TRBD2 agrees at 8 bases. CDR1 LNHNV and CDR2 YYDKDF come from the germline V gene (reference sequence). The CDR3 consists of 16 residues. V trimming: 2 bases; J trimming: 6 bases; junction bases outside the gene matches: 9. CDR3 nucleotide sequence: TGTGCCACCAGCAGAACCATTCCGGGGGGGCCCAATGAGCAGTTCTTC. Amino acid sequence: CATSRTIPGGPNEQFF.

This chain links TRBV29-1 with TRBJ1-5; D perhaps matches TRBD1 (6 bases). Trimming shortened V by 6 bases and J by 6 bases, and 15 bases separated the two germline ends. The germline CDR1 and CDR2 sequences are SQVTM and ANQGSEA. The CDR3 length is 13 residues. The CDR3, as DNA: TGCAGCGTCGCCGAAACAGGGACTCAGCCCCAGCATTTT. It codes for CSVAETGTQPQHF.

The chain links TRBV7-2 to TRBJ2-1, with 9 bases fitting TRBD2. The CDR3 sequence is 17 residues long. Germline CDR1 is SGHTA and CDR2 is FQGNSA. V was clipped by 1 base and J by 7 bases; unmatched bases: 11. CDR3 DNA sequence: TGTGCCAGCAGCTTAGGGGGCGCGGGGGGGCTGGGTAATGAGCAGTTCTTC. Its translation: CASSLGGAGGLGNEQFF.

This chain's CDR3 is CASSQAGGSEQFF. CDR3 coding DNA: TGTGCCAGCAGCCAAGCGGGGGGAAGTGAGCAGTTCTTC. The chain recombines TRBV4-2 with TRBJ2-1; 7 nucleotides agree with TRBD2. The ends lost 1 base at V and 9 bases at J; junction bases unmatched: 3. CDR3 length: 13 residues. Germline CDR1 reads LGHNA; CDR2 reads YNFKEQ.

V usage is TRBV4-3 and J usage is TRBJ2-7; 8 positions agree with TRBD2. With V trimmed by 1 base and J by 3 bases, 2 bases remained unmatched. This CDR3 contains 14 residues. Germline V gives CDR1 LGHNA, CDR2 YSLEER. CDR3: CASSQGAGGYEQYF. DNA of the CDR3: TGCGCCAGCAGCCAAGGTGCGGGGGGCTACGAGCAGTACTTC.

The CDR3 is CASSSPGSYGYTF. CDR3 nucleotides: TGCGCCAGCAGCTCCCCCGGGAGCTATGGCTACACCTTC. This sequence joins TRBV5-1 and TRBJ1-2, with D uncertain. The CDR3 has 13 amino acids. Germline-derived CDR1 and CDR2 are SGHRS and YFSETQ. V lost 3 bases and J lost 4, with 10 bases in between.

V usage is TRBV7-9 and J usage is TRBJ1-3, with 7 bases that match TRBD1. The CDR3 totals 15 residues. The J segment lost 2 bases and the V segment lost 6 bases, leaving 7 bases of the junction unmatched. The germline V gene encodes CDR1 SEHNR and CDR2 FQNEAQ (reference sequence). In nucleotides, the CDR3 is TGTGCCAGCAGTCCGACAGGGCGGACTGGAAACACCATATATTTT. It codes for CASSPTGRTGNTIYF. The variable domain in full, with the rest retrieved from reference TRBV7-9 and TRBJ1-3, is DTGVSQNPRHKITKRGQNVTFRCDPISEHNRLYWYRQTLGQGPEFLTYFQNEAQLEKSRLLSDRFSAERPKGSFSTLEIQRTEQGDSAMYLCASSPTGRTGNTIYFGEGSWLTVV.

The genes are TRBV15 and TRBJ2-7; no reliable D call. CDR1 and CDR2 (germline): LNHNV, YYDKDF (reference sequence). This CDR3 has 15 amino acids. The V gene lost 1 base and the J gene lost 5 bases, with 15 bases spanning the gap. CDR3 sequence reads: CATSRGPNPTDEQYF. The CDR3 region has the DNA TGTGCCACCAGCAGAGGACCCAACCCTACAGACGAGCAGTACTTC.

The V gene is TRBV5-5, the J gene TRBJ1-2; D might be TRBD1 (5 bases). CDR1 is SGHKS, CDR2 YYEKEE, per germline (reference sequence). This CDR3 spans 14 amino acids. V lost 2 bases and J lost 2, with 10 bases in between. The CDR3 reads CASSFGAKNYGYTF. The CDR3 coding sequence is TGTGCCAGCAGCTTTGGGGCCAAGAACTATGGCTACACCTTC.

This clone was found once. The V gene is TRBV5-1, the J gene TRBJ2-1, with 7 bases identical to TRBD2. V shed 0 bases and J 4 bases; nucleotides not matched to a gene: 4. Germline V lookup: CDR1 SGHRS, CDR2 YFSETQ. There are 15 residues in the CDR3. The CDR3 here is CASSLEAGVYNEQFF. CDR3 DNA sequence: TGCGCCAGCAGCTTGGAGGCGGGAGTATACAATGAGCAGTTCTTC.

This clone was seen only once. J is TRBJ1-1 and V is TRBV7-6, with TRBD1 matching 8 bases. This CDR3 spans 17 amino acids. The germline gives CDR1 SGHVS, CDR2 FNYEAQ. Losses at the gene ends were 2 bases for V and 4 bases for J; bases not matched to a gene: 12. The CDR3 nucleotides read TGTGCCAGCAGCTTACAATTCCCAGGACAGGGAGCCACTGAAGCTTTCTTT. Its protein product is CASSLQFPGQGATEAFF.

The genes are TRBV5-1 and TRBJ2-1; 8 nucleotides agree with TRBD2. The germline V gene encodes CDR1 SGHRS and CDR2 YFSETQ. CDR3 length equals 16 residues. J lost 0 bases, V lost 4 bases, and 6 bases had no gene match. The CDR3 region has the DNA TGCGCCAGCAGCGCCGGGGGGGGAGGCTCCTACAATGAGCAGTTCTTC. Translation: CASSAGGGGSYNEQFF.

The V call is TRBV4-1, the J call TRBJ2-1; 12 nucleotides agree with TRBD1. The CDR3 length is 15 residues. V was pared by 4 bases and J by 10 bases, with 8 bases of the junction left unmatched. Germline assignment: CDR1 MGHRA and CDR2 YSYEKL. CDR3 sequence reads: CASSLGGQGAREQFF. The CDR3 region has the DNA TGCGCCAGCAGCCTTGGGGGACAGGGGGCGAGGGAGCAGTTCTTC.

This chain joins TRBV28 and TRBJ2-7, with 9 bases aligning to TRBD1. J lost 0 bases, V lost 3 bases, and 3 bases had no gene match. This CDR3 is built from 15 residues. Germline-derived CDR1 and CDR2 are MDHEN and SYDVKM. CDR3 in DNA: TGTGCCAGCAGTTTTGGGACAGGGAGCTCCTACGAGCAGTACTTC. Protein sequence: CASSFGTGSSYEQYF.

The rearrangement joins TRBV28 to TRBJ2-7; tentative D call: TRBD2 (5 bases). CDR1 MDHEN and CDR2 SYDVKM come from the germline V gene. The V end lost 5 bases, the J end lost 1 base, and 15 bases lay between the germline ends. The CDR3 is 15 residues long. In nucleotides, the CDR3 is TGTGCCAGCAGTCGGGGTCAGGTTGGGTCCTACGAGCAGTACTTC. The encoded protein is CASSRGQVGSYEQYF.

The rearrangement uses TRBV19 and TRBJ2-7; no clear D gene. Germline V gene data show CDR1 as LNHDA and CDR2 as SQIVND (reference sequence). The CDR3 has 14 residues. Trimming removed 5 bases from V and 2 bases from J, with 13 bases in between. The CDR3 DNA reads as TGTGCCAGTAGTCCCCCGGATAGCCCCTACGAGCAGTACTTC. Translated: CASSPPDSPYEQYF.

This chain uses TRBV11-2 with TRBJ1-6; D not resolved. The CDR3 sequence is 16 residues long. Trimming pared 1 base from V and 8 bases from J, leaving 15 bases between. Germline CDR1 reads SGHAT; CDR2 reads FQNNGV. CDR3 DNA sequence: TGTGCCAGCAGCTTAGGGCGTTCCGGGGTATATTCACCCCTCCACTTT. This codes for CASSLGRSGVYSPLHF.

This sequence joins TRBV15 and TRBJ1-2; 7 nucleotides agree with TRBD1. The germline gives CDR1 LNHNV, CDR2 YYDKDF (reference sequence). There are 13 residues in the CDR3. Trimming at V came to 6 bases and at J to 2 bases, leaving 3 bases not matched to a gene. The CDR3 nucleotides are TGTGCCACCAGAGACAGGGCGAACTATGGCTACACCTTC. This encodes CATRDRANYGYTF.

CDR3: CASSSGLAGGPLEQFF. The CDR3 bases are TGTGCCAGCAGCTCGGGACTAGCGGGGGGGCCCCTTGAGCAGTTCTTC. This rearrangement joins TRBV11-3 to TRBJ2-1, with 16 bases that match TRBD2. The junction had 6 bases not matched to a gene; V was cut back by 4 bases and J by 9 bases. Germline V lookup: CDR1 SGHNT, CDR2 YENEEA. The CDR3 sequence is 16 residues long.

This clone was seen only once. The DNA of the CDR3 is TGTGCCAGCAGCTCTCAGGGGGTTGGAGGCTACACCTTC. Protein: CASSSQGVGGYTF. This chain connects TRBV7-2 to TRBJ1-2; 7 positions agree with TRBD1. CDR3 size: 13 residues. The J segment lost 8 bases and the V segment lost 4 bases, leaving 7 bases of the junction unmatched. Germline CDR1 reads SGHTA; CDR2 reads FQGNSA.